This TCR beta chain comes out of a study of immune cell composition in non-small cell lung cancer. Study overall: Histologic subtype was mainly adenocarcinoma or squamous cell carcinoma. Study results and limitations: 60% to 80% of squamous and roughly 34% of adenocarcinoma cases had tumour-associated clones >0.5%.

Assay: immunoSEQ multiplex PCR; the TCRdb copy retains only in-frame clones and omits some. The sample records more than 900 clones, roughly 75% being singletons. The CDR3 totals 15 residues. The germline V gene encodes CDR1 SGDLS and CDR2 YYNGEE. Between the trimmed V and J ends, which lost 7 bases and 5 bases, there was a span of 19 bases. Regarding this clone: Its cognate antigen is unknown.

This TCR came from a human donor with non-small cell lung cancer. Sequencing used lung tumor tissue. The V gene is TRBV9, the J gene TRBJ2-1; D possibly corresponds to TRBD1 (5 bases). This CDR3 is CASGKGRQGHNEQFF. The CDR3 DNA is TGTGCCAGCGGGAAAGGTCGGCAGGGCCACAATGAGCAGTTCTTC.